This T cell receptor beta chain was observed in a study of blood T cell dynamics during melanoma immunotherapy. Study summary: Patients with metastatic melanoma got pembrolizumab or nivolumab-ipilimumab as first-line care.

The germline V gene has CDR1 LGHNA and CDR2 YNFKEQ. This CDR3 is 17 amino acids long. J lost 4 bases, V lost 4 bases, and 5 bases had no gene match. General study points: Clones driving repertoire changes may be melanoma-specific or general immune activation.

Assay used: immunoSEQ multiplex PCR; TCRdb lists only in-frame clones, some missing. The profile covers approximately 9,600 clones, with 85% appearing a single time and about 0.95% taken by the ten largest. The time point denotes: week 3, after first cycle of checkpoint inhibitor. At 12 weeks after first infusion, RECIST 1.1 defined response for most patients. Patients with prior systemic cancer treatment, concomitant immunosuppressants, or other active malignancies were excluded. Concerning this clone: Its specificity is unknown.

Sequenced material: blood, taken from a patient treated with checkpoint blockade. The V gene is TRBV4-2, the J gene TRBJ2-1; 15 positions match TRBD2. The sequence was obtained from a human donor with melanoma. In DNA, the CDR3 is TGTGCCAGCAGCCGAGAGGGACTAGCGGGGGGTTACAATGAGCAGTTCTTC. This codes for CASSREGLAGGYNEQFF.